A selection of T cell receptor beta chains follows, all from one sample in a study of shared clonotypes between healthy human individuals. The table came from immunoSEQ multiplex PCR; TCRdb's copy has only in-frame clones and leaves some out. The sample lists some 980,000 clones, 76% occurring once. The sample comprised memory CD4+ T cells sorted from blood. Source of these receptors: a man aged 18 to 29 in good health. Both conserved end residues are part of each CDR3. Fields, in order: D gene, clone size, V gene, J gene, CDR3 protein, CDR3 DNA. The D gene is left open where the match is weak. The size field is filled for only some rows; it gives once, few, many or a size class.

d_call: TRBD1
clone_size: once
v_call: TRBV6-6
j_call: TRBJ2-7
cdr3_aa: CASRSGGGGPYEQYF
cdr3_nt: TGTGCCAGCAGGTCAGGGGGCGGCGGCCCCTACGAGCAGTACTTC

d_call: .
clone_size: .
v_call: TRBV27
j_call: TRBJ1-6
cdr3_aa: CASSLSWAGLSYNSPLHF
cdr3_nt: TGTGCCAGCAGTTTAAGTTGGGCGGGACTCTCCTATAATTCACCCCTCCACTTT

d_call: .
clone_size: .
v_call: TRBV6-8
j_call: TRBJ2-7
cdr3_aa: CARVFYEQYF
cdr3_nt: TGTGCCAGGGTTTTCTACGAGCAGTACTTC

d_call: .
clone_size: .
v_call: TRBV30
j_call: TRBJ1-1
cdr3_aa: CAWSVGLNTEAFF
cdr3_nt: TGTGCCTGGAGTGTGGGCTTGAACACTGAAGCTTTCTTT

d_call: TRBD2
clone_size: .
v_call: TRBV7-2
j_call: TRBJ2-3
cdr3_aa: CASRNSGRATDTQYF
cdr3_nt: TGTGCCAGCAGAAATAGCGGGAGGGCCACAGATACGCAGTATTTT

d_call: TRBD1
clone_size: few
v_call: TRBV18
j_call: TRBJ1-4
cdr3_aa: CASSFRDSGEKLFF
cdr3_nt: TGTGCCAGCTCCTTCCGGGACAGTGGTGAAAAACTGTTTTTT

d_call: TRBD2
clone_size: .
v_call: TRBV6-5
j_call: TRBJ2-2
cdr3_aa: CASSPGTSLRELFF
cdr3_nt: TGTGCCAGCAGCCCCGGGACTAGCCTGAGGGAGCTGTTTTTT

d_call: .
clone_size: once
v_call: TRBV30
j_call: TRBJ2-7
cdr3_aa: CAWSEEGEQYF
cdr3_nt: TGTGCCTGGAGTGAGGAGGGGGAGCAGTACTTC

d_call: .
clone_size: few
v_call: TRBV7-9
j_call: TRBJ2-2
cdr3_aa: CASSRTGIVAGELFF
cdr3_nt: TGTGCCAGCAGCCGAACAGGGATAGTTGCCGGGGAGCTGTTTTTT

d_call: .
clone_size: once
v_call: TRBV19
j_call: TRBJ1-2
cdr3_aa: CASRRTSNYGYTF
cdr3_nt: TGTGCCAGTAGGCGGACATCTAACTATGGCTACACCTTC

d_call: .
clone_size: .
v_call: TRBV7-8
j_call: TRBJ1-1
cdr3_aa: CASSPRGRMNTEAFF
cdr3_nt: TGTGCCAGCAGCCCTCGGGGACGGATGAACACTGAAGCTTTCTTT

d_call: .
clone_size: .
v_call: TRBV7-8
j_call: TRBJ1-1
cdr3_aa: CASSLLNSDTEAFF
cdr3_nt: TGTGCCAGCAGCTTATTAAATTCGGACACTGAAGCTTTCTTT

d_call: TRBD1
clone_size: .
v_call: TRBV27
j_call: TRBJ1-2
cdr3_aa: CASSPRTGPANYGYTF
cdr3_nt: TGTGCCAGCAGCCCCCGGACAGGCCCAGCTAACTATGGCTACACCTTC

d_call: TRBD2
clone_size: few
v_call: TRBV2
j_call: TRBJ2-1
cdr3_aa: CASSVRAGGYNEQFF
cdr3_nt: TGTGCCAGCAGTGTCCGAGCGGGGGGTTACAATGAGCAGTTCTTC

d_call: .
clone_size: .
v_call: TRBV21-1
j_call: TRBJ2-6
cdr3_aa: CASSNRGSGANVLTF
cdr3_nt: TGTGCCAGCAGCAATCGGGGCTCTGGGGCCAACGTCCTGACTTTC

d_call: TRBD1
clone_size: once
v_call: TRBV10-3
j_call: TRBJ2-2
cdr3_aa: CAISTTGGGTGELFF
cdr3_nt: TGTGCCATCAGCACAACAGGGGGCGGCACCGGGGAGCTGTTTTTT

d_call: .
clone_size: .
v_call: TRBV5-4
j_call: TRBJ2-1
cdr3_aa: CASSLRAGKNEQFF
cdr3_nt: TGTGCCAGCAGCTTGAGGGCAGGAAAAAATGAGCAGTTCTTC

d_call: .
clone_size: .
v_call: TRBV7-9
j_call: TRBJ1-1
cdr3_aa: CASNPGGWSTEAFF
cdr3_nt: TGTGCCAGCAACCCGGGGGGATGGAGTACTGAAGCTTTCTTT

d_call: .
clone_size: .
v_call: TRBV25-1
j_call: TRBJ1-4
cdr3_aa: CASSPPRGSATNEKLFF
cdr3_nt: TGTGCCAGCAGTCCGCCTCGGGGGTCAGCAACTAATGAAAAACTGTTTTTT

d_call: .
clone_size: .
v_call: TRBV5-1
j_call: TRBJ2-7
cdr3_aa: CASSPVPGWAYEQYF
cdr3_nt: TGCGCCAGCAGCCCAGTTCCGGGGTGGGCTTACGAGCAGTACTTC

d_call: .
clone_size: few
v_call: TRBV7-2
j_call: TRBJ2-1
cdr3_aa: CASRSARVYSSYNEQFF
cdr3_nt: TGTGCCAGCAGGTCAGCCAGGGTCTATAGCTCCTACAATGAGCAGTTCTTC

d_call: .
clone_size: .
v_call: TRBV6-5
j_call: TRBJ1-1
cdr3_aa: CASSRDGNTEAFF
cdr3_nt: TGTGCCAGCAGCCGGGACGGGAACACTGAAGCTTTCTTT

d_call: .
clone_size: few
v_call: TRBV5-6
j_call: TRBJ2-6
cdr3_aa: CASSFLAISGANVLTF
cdr3_nt: TGTGCCAGCAGCTTTTTAGCGATCTCTGGGGCCAACGTCCTGACTTTC

d_call: .
clone_size: .
v_call: TRBV5-4
j_call: TRBJ2-2
cdr3_aa: CASSLGRNTGELFF
cdr3_nt: TGTGCCAGCAGCTTGGGACGGAACACCGGGGAGCTGTTTTTT

d_call: .
clone_size: .
v_call: TRBV21-1
j_call: TRBJ2-3
cdr3_aa: CASSGLAPGWDTQYF
cdr3_nt: TGTGCCAGCAGCGGGCTAGCGCCAGGTTGGGATACGCAGTATTTT

d_call: .
clone_size: few
v_call: TRBV6-4
j_call: TRBJ1-1
cdr3_aa: CASSDLWEREAFF
cdr3_nt: TGTGCCAGCAGTGACTTATGGGAACGTGAAGCTTTCTTT

d_call: .
clone_size: few
v_call: TRBV14
j_call: TRBJ2-5
cdr3_aa: CASSLLRTETQYF
cdr3_nt: TGTGCCAGCAGCCTCCTGAGGACGGAGACCCAGTACTTC

d_call: .
clone_size: many
v_call: TRBV14
j_call: TRBJ2-7
cdr3_aa: CASSRYLQQNPYEQYF
cdr3_nt: TGTGCCAGCAGCCGTTACCTACAGCAAAATCCCTACGAGCAGTACTTC

d_call: TRBD2
clone_size: .
v_call: TRBV29-1
j_call: TRBJ2-3
cdr3_aa: CSVARGLALSTDTQYF
cdr3_nt: TGCAGCGTCGCGAGGGGACTAGCGTTAAGCACAGATACGCAGTATTTT

d_call: .
clone_size: .
v_call: TRBV29-1
j_call: TRBJ2-5
cdr3_aa: CSGDWGETQYF
cdr3_nt: TGCAGCGGTGACTGGGGAGAGACCCAGTACTTC

d_call: TRBD2
clone_size: .
v_call: TRBV7-9
j_call: TRBJ2-3
cdr3_aa: CASSPRVSGRGTDTQYF
cdr3_nt: TGTGCCAGCAGCCCCCGGGTTAGCGGGAGAGGTACAGATACGCAGTATTTT

d_call: .
clone_size: .
v_call: TRBV2
j_call: TRBJ2-7
cdr3_aa: CASKGTSLERLYEQYF
cdr3_nt: TGTGCCAGCAAGGGGACCTCCCTTGAGCGTCTCTACGAGCAGTACTTC

d_call: .
clone_size: .
v_call: TRBV19
j_call: TRBJ1-6
cdr3_aa: CASTSGPEGGSPLHF
cdr3_nt: TGTGCCAGTACCTCGGGCCCTGAGGGGGGTTCACCCCTCCACTTT

d_call: TRBD1
clone_size: .
v_call: TRBV9
j_call: TRBJ1-4
cdr3_aa: CASSVKGAANEKLFF
cdr3_nt: TGTGCCAGCAGCGTAAAGGGGGCGGCTAATGAAAAACTGTTTTTT

d_call: TRBD2
clone_size: .
v_call: TRBV28
j_call: TRBJ2-7
cdr3_aa: CASKSSGGDYEQYF
cdr3_nt: TGTGCCAGCAAGTCTAGCGGGGGGGACTACGAGCAGTACTTC

d_call: .
clone_size: .
v_call: TRBV29-1
j_call: TRBJ2-5
cdr3_aa: CSVPLWEAQYF
cdr3_nt: TGCAGCGTTCCACTGTGGGAGGCCCAGTACTTC

d_call: .
clone_size: .
v_call: TRBV25-1
j_call: TRBJ2-5
cdr3_aa: CASNNRRETQYF
cdr3_nt: TGTGCCAGCAATAATAGGAGGGAGACCCAGTACTTC

d_call: TRBD2
clone_size: .
v_call: TRBV29-1
j_call: TRBJ2-1
cdr3_aa: CSVRSGREQFF
cdr3_nt: TGCAGCGTTCGTAGCGGGCGTGAGCAGTTCTTC

d_call: .
clone_size: .
v_call: TRBV6-1
j_call: TRBJ2-1
cdr3_aa: CASSDRSRGDYNEQFF
cdr3_nt: TGTGCCAGCAGTGATCGATCTCGGGGAGACTACAATGAGCAGTTCTTC

d_call: .
clone_size: .
v_call: TRBV6-1
j_call: TRBJ1-2
cdr3_aa: CASRTYGYTF
cdr3_nt: TGTGCCAGCAGGACCTATGGCTACACCTTC